Listed here are 17 T cell receptor beta chains from one sample, sequenced in a study of Ad26.COV2.S vaccination and SARS-CoV-2 variants (dated by TCRdb to about 2021). In light of the paper, this sample's treatment or condition label describes: roughly 19 received Ad26.COV2.S at low or high dose, single or two shots; several received placebo; per-sample allocation not given. For vaccine and placebo recipients, the sequenced repertoires came from samples collected on day 63 after the first injection. Library preparation was by the immunoSEQ multiplex PCR assay. In its TCRdb copy, this immuneACCESS table keeps in-frame sequences only and misses some clones. Where compared with another copy, unresolved V genes explain less than half of these, and the others have no known cause. The sample includes hundreds of thousands of clones, with around 88% observed a single time. The biggest ten clones account for around 5% of the sample.

The sequenced sample was peripheral blood, obtained in a trial of Ad26.COV2.S vaccine versus placebo. These receptors came from a person aged 18-60 years who received the Ad26.COV2.S COVID-19 vaccine or a placebo.

This chain uses TRBV7-2 with TRBJ1-2; D unclear. Trimming removed 1 base from V and 3 bases from J, with 12 bases in between. The CDR3 spans 15 residues. CDR1 SGHTA and CDR2 FQGNSA come from the germline V gene. The CDR3 nucleotides read TGTGCCAGCAGCTTAGTACCGTTCGGGGACTATGGCTACACCTTC. This gives the protein CASSLVPFGDYGYTF.

This chain links TRBV28 with TRBJ2-7, with D perhaps TRBD2 (6 bases). Per the germline V gene, CDR1 is MDHEN and CDR2 is SYDVKM. The CDR3 sequence is 13 residues long. Trimming removed 10 bases from V and 0 bases from J, with 13 bases in between. CDR3 coding DNA: TGTGCCACCTCTAGCGAGATCTCCTACGAGCAGTACTTC. It encodes CATSSEISYEQYF.

The V gene is TRBV6-5, the J gene TRBJ2-3; D may be TRBD1 (5 bases). In germline, CDR1 is MNHEY, CDR2 SVGAGI. The germline V and J ends were trimmed by 7 bases and 2 bases, with 13 bases remaining between them. This CDR3 has 14 residues. The CDR3 DNA reads TGTGCCAGCACCAGCACAGGAAACACAGATACGCAGTATTTT. Its protein product is CASTSTGNTDTQYF.

The J gene is TRBJ2-2, the V gene TRBV9, with TRBD1 as a possible D gene (5 bases). The CDR3 totals 16 residues. Trimming shortened V by 1 base and J by 0 bases, and 10 bases separated the two germline ends. Germline-derived CDR1 and CDR2 are SGDLS and YYNGEE. In nucleotides, the CDR3 is TGTGCCAGCAGCGTAATGATGGACACGAACACCGGGGAGCTGTTTTTT. It codes for CASSVMMDTNTGELFF.

The V gene is TRBV6-2 or TRBV6-3, the J gene TRBJ2-7, with a possible D match to TRBD1 (6 bases). The CDR3 is 11 amino acids. Germline V lookup: CDR1 MNHEY, CDR2 SVGEGT. V was shortened by 2 bases and J by 7 bases, with 6 bases between the two germline ends. For the CDR3, the DNA is TGTGCCAGCAGTTACACAGGGGAGCAGTACTTC. This encodes CASSYTGEQYF.

The chain combines TRBV19 with TRBJ2-1; D remains ambiguous. V was shortened by 5 bases and J by 6 bases, with 20 bases between the two germline ends. CDR1 LNHDA and CDR2 SQIVND come from the germline V gene (reference sequence). The CDR3 has 16 amino acids. In nucleotides, the CDR3 is TGTGCCAGTAGTGGTTACCAGGAGTCCCGTACCAATGAGCAGTTCTTC. It yields the protein CASSGYQESRTNEQFF.

In nucleotides, the CDR3 is TGTGCCAGCAGCCAAGTGGACAGGAACACTGAAGCTTTCTTT. This gives the protein CASSQVDRNTEAFF. V gene TRBV3-1 (or the pseudogene TRBV3-2) combines with J gene TRBJ1-1, with a possible D match to TRBD1 (6 bases). Germline V lookup: CDR1 LGHDT, CDR2 YNNKEL (reference sequence). There are 14 residues in the CDR3. Trimming took 1 base from V and 1 from J, leaving 7 bases between them.

This chain uses TRBV6-2 or TRBV6-3 with TRBJ1-2, with D possibly TRBD1 on 5 matching bases. CDR1 and CDR2 from the germline V gene are MNHEY and SVGEGT. Between the trimmed V and J ends, which lost 6 bases and 6 bases, there was a span of 11 bases. This CDR3 spans 12 amino acids. CDR3 sequence (DNA): TGTGCCAGCAGCGACGGGGCGGATGGCTACACCTTC. As protein: CASSDGADGYTF.

The CDR3 nucleotides read TGTGCCAGCAGCCTCCGGGGGGGCAATCAGCCCCAGCATTTT. It yields the protein CASSLRGGNQPQHF. The V and J genes are TRBV5-5 and TRBJ1-5, with D possibly being TRBD1 (5 bases). There are 14 residues in the CDR3. V was shortened by 4 bases and J by 2 bases, with 10 bases between the two germline ends. The germline CDR1 and CDR2 sequences are SGHKS and YYEKEE (reference sequence).

The chain recombines TRBV7-9 with TRBJ2-7, with 9 bases matching TRBD1. CDR3 length: 15 amino acids. Germline-derived CDR1 and CDR2 are SEHNR and FQNEAQ (reference sequence). The V and J ends lost 3 bases and 3 bases, in that order; junction bases with no gene match: 6. CDR3 in amino acids: CASSFGQGTHYEQYF. CDR3 DNA: TGTGCCAGCAGCTTCGGACAGGGGACGCACTACGAGCAGTACTTC.

This clone was detected only a few times. Other nucleotide sequences in the sample specify the same CDR3. The V and J genes are TRBV19 and TRBJ2-3; tentative D call: TRBD1 (5 bases). Trimming removed 4 bases from V and 4 bases from J, with 6 bases in between. CDR3 size: 12 residues. CDR1 and CDR2 from the germline V gene are LNHDA and SQIVND (reference sequence). The CDR3 DNA is TGTGCCAGTAGTACAGGGCCAGATACGCAGTATTTT. Its translation: CASSTGPDTQYF.

The V gene is TRBV28, the J gene TRBJ2-7; D perhaps matches TRBD1 (6 bases). V lost 3 bases and J 0 bases, leaving 12 bases between the germline ends. CDR1 is MDHEN, CDR2 SYDVKM, per germline. The CDR3 has 15 amino acids. The CDR3: CASSFRGGFSYEQYF. The DNA for the CDR3 is TGTGCCAGCAGTTTTAGAGGGGGATTCTCCTACGAGCAGTACTTC.

The rearrangement uses TRBV7-2 and TRBJ1-4, with a weak D call TRBD1 (6 bases). The CDR3 extends over 16 amino acids. In germline, CDR1 is SGHTA, CDR2 FQGNSA. V gave up 2 bases and J gave up 8 bases, with 18 bases separating them. The CDR3 reads CASSLNGPGVSEKLFF. The DNA of the CDR3 is TGTGCCAGCAGCTTAAACGGGCCAGGGGTTAGCGAAAAACTGTTTTTT.

The V gene is TRBV4-2, the J gene TRBJ2-5, with 10 bases that match TRBD2. Germline lookup yields CDR1 LGHNA and CDR2 YNFKEQ. The CDR3 totals 17 residues. The ends lost 0 bases at V and 4 bases at J; junction bases unmatched: 8. Here the CDR3 DNA reads TGTGCCAGCAGCCAAGAGCCCCTAGCGGGGGTCGGAGAGACCCAGTACTTC. It translates to CASSQEPLAGVGETQYF.

A word on this clone: This specimen includes other DNA sequences encoding the same CDR3. The chain couples TRBV11-3 to TRBJ2-2, with D unresolved. Trimming removed 3 bases at V and 4 bases at J, with 6 bases between. Germline loops: CDR1 SGHNT, CDR2 YENEEA. The CDR3 covers 13 residues. The CDR3 coding sequence is TGTGCCAGCAGCTTGGCTAGCACCGGGGAGCTGTTTTTT. It yields the protein CASSLASTGELFF.

This clone was observed a single time. The chain recombines TRBV21-1 with TRBJ2-5; the table's D call of TRBD1 was not tested on the DNA. TRBV21-1 corresponds to a pseudogene. There are 14 residues in the CDR3. The DNA of the CDR3 is TGTGCCAGCAGCGCGGACAGGGAAAAAGAGACCCAGTACTTC. This translates into CASSADREKETQYF.

This clone has only one observation. This rearrangement joins TRBV28 to TRBJ2-1, with 11 bases fitting TRBD1. Germline trimming cut 5 bases from V and 9 bases from J; bases unmatched to any gene: 9. The germline V gene encodes CDR1 MDHEN and CDR2 SYDVKM. The CDR3 is 15 amino acids. CDR3 sequence: CASSGSGTGGGEQFF. In DNA form, the CDR3 reads TGTGCCAGCAGTGGATCCGGGACAGGGGGAGGTGAGCAGTTCTTC. The whole variable domain, filled in from reference TRBV28 and TRBJ2-1, reads DVKVTQSSRYLVKRTGEKVFLECVQDMDHENMFWYRQDPGLGLRLIYFSYDVKMKEKGDIPEGYSVSREKKERFSLILESASTNQTSMYLCASSGSGTGGGEQFFGPGTRLTVL.